Below, one TCR beta chain is given with its context. This record comes from a study of Ad26.COV2.S vaccination and SARS-CoV-2 variants. Only in-frame clones appear in the TCRdb table, and some are missing; sequencing was by immunoSEQ multiplex PCR. The top ten hold about 5.4% of the sample, which has 320,000 or so clones, about 90% seen once. J lost 5 bases, V lost 3 bases, and 9 bases had no gene match. Germline lookup yields CDR1 MGHRA and CDR2 YSYEKL. The CDR3 is 17 amino acids. The treatment is: some 19 received Ad26.COV2.S at low or high dose, single or two shots; several received placebo; per-sample allocation not given. Samples analyzed were those drawn on day 63 after the first vaccine or placebo injection. Vaccine was an Ad26 vector expressing Wuhan-strain SARS-CoV-2 spike.

V is TRBV4-1 and J is TRBJ2-1, with 11 bases matching TRBD2. Sequences were derived from peripheral blood, sampled in a trial of Ad26.COV2.S vaccine versus placebo. This clonotype was sampled from a person aged 18 to 65 who received the Ad26.COV2.S COVID-19 vaccine or a placebo. CDR3 region: CASSHPPGGLADNEQFF. CDR3 DNA sequence: TGCGCCAGCAGCCACCCCCCAGGGGGACTAGCGGACAATGAGCAGTTCTTC.